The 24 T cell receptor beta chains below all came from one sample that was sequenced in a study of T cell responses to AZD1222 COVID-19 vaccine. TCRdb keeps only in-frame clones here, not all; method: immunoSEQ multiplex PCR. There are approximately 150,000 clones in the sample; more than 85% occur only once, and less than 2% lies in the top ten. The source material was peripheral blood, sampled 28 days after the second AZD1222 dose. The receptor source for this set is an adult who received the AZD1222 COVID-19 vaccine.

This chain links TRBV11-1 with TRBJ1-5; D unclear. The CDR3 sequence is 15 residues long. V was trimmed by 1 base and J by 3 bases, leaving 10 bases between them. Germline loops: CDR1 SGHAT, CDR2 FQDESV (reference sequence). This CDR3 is CASSLDSNPNQPQHF. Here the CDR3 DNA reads TGTGCCAGCAGCTTAGACAGTAACCCCAATCAGCCCCAGCATTTT.

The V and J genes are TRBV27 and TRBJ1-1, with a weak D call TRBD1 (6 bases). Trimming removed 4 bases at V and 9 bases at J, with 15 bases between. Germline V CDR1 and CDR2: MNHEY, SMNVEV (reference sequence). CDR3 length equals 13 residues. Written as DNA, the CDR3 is TGTGCCAGCAGTTCGTTTTCCAGGGGCCAAGCTTTCTTT. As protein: CASSSFSRGQAFF.

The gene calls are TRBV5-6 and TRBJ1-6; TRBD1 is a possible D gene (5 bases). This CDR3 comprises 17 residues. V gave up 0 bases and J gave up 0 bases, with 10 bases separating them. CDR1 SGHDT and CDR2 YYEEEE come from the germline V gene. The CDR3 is CASSLGAGSSYNSPLHF. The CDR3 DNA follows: TGTGCCAGCAGCTTGGGGGCAGGGAGCTCCTATAATTCACCCCTCCACTTT.

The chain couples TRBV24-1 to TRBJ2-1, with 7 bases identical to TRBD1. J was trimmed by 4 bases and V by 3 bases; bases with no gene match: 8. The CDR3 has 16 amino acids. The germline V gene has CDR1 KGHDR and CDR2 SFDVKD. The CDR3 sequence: CATSDVRDSPYNEQFF. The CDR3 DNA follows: TGTGCCACCAGTGATGTCCGGGACAGCCCATACAATGAGCAGTTCTTC.

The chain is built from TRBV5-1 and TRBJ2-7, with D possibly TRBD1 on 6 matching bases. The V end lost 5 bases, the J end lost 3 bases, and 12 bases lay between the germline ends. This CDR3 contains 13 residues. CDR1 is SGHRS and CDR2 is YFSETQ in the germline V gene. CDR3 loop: CASRDSRGYEQYF. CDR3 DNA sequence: TGCGCCAGCAGGGACAGTCGGGGCTACGAGCAGTACTTC.

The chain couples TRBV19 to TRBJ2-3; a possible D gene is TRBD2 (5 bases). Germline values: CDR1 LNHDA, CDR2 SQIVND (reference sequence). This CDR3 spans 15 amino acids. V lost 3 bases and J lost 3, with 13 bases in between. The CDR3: CASSIGLQGTDTQYF. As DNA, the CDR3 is TGTGCCAGTAGTATCGGACTGCAAGGGACAGATACGCAGTATTTT.

CDR3 residues: CASSLGQGASGELFF. The CDR3 nucleotides read TGTGCCAGCAGCTTAGGACAGGGGGCGTCCGGGGAGCTGTTTTTT. This chain uses TRBV7-3 with TRBJ2-2; the match to TRBD1 covers 11 bases. V was pared by 2 bases and J by 6 bases, with 2 bases of the junction left unmatched. The germline CDR1 and CDR2 sequences are SGHTA and FQGTGA. This CDR3 contains 15 residues.

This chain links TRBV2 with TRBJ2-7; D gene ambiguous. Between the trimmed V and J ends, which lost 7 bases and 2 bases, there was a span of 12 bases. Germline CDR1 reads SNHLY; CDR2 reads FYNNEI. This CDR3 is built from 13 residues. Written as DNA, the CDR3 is TGTGCCAGCACCAAAGGCCCCCCCTACGAGCAGTACGTC. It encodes CASTKGPPYEQYV.

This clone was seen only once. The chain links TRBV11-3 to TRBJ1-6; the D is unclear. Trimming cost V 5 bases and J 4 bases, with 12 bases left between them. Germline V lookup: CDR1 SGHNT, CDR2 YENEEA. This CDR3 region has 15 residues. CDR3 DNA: TGTGCCAGCAGCCAAGACGGACGGTATAATTCACCCCTCCACTTT. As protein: CASSQDGRYNSPLHF.

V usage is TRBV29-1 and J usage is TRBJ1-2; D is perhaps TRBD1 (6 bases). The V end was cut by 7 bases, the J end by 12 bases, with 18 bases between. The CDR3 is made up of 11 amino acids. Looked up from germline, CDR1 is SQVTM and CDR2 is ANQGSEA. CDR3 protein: CSAGQSTLNTF. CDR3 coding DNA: TGCAGCGCTGGACAGTCGACACTGAACACCTTC.

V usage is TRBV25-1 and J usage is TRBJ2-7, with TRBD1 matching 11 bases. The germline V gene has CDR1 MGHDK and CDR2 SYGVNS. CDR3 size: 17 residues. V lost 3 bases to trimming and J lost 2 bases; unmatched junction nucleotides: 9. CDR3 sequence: CASSDNPGTGGPYEQYV. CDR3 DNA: TGTGCCAGCAGTGACAACCCCGGGACAGGGGGACCCTACGAGCAGTACGTC.

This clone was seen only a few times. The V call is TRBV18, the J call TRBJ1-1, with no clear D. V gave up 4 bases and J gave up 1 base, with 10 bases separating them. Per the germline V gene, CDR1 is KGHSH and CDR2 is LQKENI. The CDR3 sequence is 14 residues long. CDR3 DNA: TGTGCCAGCTCACGAGAGGAAGAGAACACTGAAGCTTTCTTT. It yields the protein CASSREEENTEAFF.

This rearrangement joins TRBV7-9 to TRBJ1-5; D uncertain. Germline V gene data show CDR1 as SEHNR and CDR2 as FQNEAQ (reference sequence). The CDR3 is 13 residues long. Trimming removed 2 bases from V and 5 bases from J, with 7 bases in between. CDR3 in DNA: TGTGCCAGCAGCTTAAGCCGGGATCAGCCCCAGCATTTT. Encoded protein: CASSLSRDQPQHF.

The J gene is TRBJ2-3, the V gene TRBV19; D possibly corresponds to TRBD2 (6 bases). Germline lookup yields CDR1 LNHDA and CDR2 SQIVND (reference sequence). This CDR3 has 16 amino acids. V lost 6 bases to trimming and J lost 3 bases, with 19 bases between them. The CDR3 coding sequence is TGTGCCAGTAGCCTATTCGGGGTTGGGGGGACAGATACGCAGTATTTT. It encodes CASSLFGVGGTDTQYF.

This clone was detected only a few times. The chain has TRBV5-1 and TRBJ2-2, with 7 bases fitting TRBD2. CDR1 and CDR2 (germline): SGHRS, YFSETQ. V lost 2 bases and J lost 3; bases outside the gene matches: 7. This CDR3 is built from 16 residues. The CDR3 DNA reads TGCGCCAGCAGCTTTGAGCGGGGTCCTGACACCGGGGAGCTGTTTTTT. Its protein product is CASSFERGPDTGELFF.

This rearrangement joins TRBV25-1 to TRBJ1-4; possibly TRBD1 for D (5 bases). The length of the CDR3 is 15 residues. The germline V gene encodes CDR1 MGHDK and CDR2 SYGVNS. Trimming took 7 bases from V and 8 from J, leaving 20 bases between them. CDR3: CASKGIRGREEKLFF. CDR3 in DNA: TGTGCCAGCAAGGGGATACGGGGAAGAGAGGAAAAACTGTTTTTT. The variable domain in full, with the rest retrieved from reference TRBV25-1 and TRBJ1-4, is EADIYQTPRYLVIGTGKKITLECSQTMGHDKMYWYQQDPGMELHLIHYSYGVNSTEKGDLSSESTVSRIRTEHFPLTLESARPSHTSQYLCASKGIRGREEKLFFGSGTQLSVL.

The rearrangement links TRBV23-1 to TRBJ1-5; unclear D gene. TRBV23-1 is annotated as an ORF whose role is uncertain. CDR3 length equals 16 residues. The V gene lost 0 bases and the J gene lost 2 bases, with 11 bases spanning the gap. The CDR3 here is CASSQSFALGNQPQHF. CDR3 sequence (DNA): TGCGCCAGCAGTCAATCGTTTGCTTTGGGCAATCAGCCCCAGCATTTT.

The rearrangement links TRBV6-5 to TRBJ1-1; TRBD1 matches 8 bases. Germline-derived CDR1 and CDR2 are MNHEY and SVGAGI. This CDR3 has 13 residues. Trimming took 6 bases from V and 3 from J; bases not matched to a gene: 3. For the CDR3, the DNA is TGTGCCAGCAGAATGGACAGGGACACTGAAGCTTTCTTT. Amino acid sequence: CASRMDRDTEAFF.

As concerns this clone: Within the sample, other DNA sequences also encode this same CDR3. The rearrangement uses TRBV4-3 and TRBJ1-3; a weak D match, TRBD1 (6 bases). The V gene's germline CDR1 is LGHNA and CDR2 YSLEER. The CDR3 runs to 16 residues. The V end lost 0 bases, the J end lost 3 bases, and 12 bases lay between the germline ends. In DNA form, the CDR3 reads TGCGCCAGCAGCCAAGATGCGGGGGCGCGTGGAAACACCATATATTTT. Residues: CASSQDAGARGNTIYF.

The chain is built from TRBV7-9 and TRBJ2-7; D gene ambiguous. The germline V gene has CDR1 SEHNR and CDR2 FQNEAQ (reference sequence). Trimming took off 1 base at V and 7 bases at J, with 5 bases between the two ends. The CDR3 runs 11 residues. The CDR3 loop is CASSLVEEQYF. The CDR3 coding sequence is TGTGCCAGCAGCTTAGTTGAGGAGCAGTACTTC.

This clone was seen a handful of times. CDR3 residues: CASISGFYSNQPQHF. CDR3 DNA sequence: TGTGCCAGCATCTCAGGATTTTATAGCAATCAGCCCCAGCATTTT. The J gene is TRBJ1-5, the V gene TRBV6-6; no clear D. V lost 7 bases and J 0 bases, leaving 13 bases between the germline ends. This CDR3 is 15 amino acids long. Germline lookup yields CDR1 MNHNY and CDR2 SVGAGI (reference sequence).

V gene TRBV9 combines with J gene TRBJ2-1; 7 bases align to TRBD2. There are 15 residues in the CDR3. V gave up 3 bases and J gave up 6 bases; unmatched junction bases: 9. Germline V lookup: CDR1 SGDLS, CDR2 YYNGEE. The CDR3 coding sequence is TGTGCCAGCAGCGCCGGGACTATCTCTACCAATGAGCAGTTCTTC. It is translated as CASSAGTISTNEQFF.

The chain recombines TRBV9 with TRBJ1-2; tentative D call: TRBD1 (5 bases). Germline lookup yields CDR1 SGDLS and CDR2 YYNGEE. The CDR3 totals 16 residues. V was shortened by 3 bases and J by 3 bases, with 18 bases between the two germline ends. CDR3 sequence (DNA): TGTGCCAGCAGCGCCCCCGGGGTGGGGGACTACTATGGCTACACCTTC. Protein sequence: CASSAPGVGDYYGYTF.

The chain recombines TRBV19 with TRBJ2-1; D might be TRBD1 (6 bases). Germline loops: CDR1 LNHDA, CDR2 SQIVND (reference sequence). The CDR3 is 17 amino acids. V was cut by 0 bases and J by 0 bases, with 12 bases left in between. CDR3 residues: CASSIDKGENSYNEQFF. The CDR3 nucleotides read TGTGCCAGTAGTATAGATAAGGGGGAGAACTCCTACAATGAGCAGTTCTTC.